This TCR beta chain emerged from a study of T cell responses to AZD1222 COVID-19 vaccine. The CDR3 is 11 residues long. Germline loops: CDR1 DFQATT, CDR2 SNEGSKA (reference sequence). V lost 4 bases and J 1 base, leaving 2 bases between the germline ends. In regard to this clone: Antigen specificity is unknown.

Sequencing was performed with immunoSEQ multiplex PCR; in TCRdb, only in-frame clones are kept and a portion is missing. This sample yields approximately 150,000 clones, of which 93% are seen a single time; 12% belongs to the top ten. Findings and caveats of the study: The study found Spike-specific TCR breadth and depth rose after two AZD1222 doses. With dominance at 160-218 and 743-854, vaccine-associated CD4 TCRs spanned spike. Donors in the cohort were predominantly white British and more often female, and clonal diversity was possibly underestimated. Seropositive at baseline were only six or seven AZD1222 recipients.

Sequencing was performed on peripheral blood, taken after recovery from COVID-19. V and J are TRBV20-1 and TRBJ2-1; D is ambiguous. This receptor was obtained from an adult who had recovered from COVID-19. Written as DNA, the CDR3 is TGCAGTGCTAAATCCTACAATGAGCAGTTCTTC. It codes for CSAKSYNEQFF.